This is a list of T cell receptor beta chains from one sample in a study of T cell responses to AZD1222 COVID-19 vaccine. The table came from immunoSEQ multiplex PCR; TCRdb's copy has only in-frame clones and leaves some out. The data contain over 150,000 clones, around 85% of them singletons. The sample consisted of peripheral blood, taken on day 0 of MenACWY control vaccination. The receptors shown here come from an adult in good health. Both conserved end residues are part of each CDR3. D genes are given only for firm matches. Clone sizes are given selectively: once, few, many, or a class where the clone is expanded.

d_call: NA; cdr3_length: 14; v_call: TRBV5-1; j_call: TRBJ1-1; clone_size: NA; cdr3_nt: TGCGCCAGCAGCCCCCAAAGGGGCAGAACTGAAGCTTTCTTT; cdr3_aa: CASSPQRGRTEAFF
d_call: NA; cdr3_length: 12; v_call: TRBV6-2/TRBV6-3; j_call: TRBJ2-7; clone_size: NA; cdr3_nt: TGTGCCAGCAGTTACGGGGCTAGCGAGCAGTACTTC; cdr3_aa: CASSYGASEQYF
d_call: TRBD1; cdr3_length: 15; v_call: TRBV11-2; j_call: TRBJ2-1; clone_size: few; cdr3_nt: TGTGCCAGCAGCGGACAGGTTAGCTCCTACAATGAGCAGTTCTTC; cdr3_aa: CASSGQVSSYNEQFF
d_call: TRBD1; cdr3_length: 14; v_call: TRBV6-5; j_call: TRBJ2-2; clone_size: NA; cdr3_nt: TGTGCCAGCAGTCGGACAGGGGTTACCGGGGAGCTGTTTTTT; cdr3_aa: CASSRTGVTGELFF
d_call: NA; cdr3_length: 14; v_call: TRBV23-1; j_call: TRBJ1-2; clone_size: NA; cdr3_nt: TGCGCCAGCAGGGTTGGCCGGGCCTACTATGGCTACACCTTC; cdr3_aa: CASRVGRAYYGYTF
d_call: NA; cdr3_length: 11; v_call: TRBV7-9; j_call: TRBJ2-1; clone_size: NA; cdr3_nt: TGTGCCAGCAGCTCCGGGACCAAGCAGTTCTTC; cdr3_aa: CASSSGTKQFF
d_call: NA; cdr3_length: 11; v_call: TRBV13; j_call: TRBJ1-1; clone_size: NA; cdr3_nt: TGTGCCAGCAGCTTAAACAGGGAAGCTTTCTTT; cdr3_aa: CASSLNREAFF
d_call: TRBD1; cdr3_length: 13; v_call: TRBV7-8; j_call: TRBJ1-6; clone_size: NA; cdr3_nt: TGTGCCAGCAGTGGACAGGGGGCTTCACCCCTCCACTTT; cdr3_aa: CASSGQGASPLHF
d_call: NA; cdr3_length: 13; v_call: TRBV4-3; j_call: TRBJ1-5; clone_size: few; cdr3_nt: TGCGCCAGCAGCCTCTCCCTACAATCTTTTCTGCATTTT; cdr3_aa: CASSLSLQSFLHF
d_call: NA; cdr3_length: 13; v_call: TRBV5-1; j_call: TRBJ2-3; clone_size: NA; cdr3_nt: TGCGCCAGCAGCTTGAGGGACACAGATACGCAGTATTTT; cdr3_aa: CASSLRDTDTQYF
d_call: NA; cdr3_length: 12; v_call: TRBV25-1; j_call: TRBJ1-6; clone_size: NA; cdr3_nt: TGTGCCAGCAGTGAACGAGGGGAACCCCTCCACTTT; cdr3_aa: CASSERGEPLHF
d_call: TRBD2; cdr3_length: 11; v_call: TRBV24-1; j_call: TRBJ2-3; clone_size: NA; cdr3_nt: TGTGCCACCCGGGAGGGGGATACGCAGTATTTT; cdr3_aa: CATREGDTQYF
d_call: NA; cdr3_length: 16; v_call: TRBV5-6; j_call: TRBJ2-6; clone_size: NA; cdr3_nt: TGTGCCAGCAGCCCAGACAGCCCCTCTGGGGCCAACGTCCTGACTTTC; cdr3_aa: CASSPDSPSGANVLTF
d_call: TRBD1; cdr3_length: 17; v_call: TRBV11-2; j_call: TRBJ2-5; clone_size: NA; cdr3_nt: TGTGCCAGCAGCTTAGGGGTCCGTACAGGGGACCAAGAGACCCAGTACTTC; cdr3_aa: CASSLGVRTGDQETQYF
d_call: TRBD1; cdr3_length: 13; v_call: TRBV10-3; j_call: TRBJ1-1; clone_size: NA; cdr3_nt: TGTGCCATCAGTGAAACCGGGACAGCTGAAGCTTTCTTT; cdr3_aa: CAISETGTAEAFF
d_call: NA; cdr3_length: 18; v_call: TRBV19; j_call: TRBJ1-1; clone_size: NA; cdr3_nt: TGTGCCAGTAGTATCTTGGGACAACCGGGGCGGCCGAACACTGAAGCTTTCTTT; cdr3_aa: CASSILGQPGRPNTEAFF
d_call: TRBD2; cdr3_length: 15; v_call: TRBV14; j_call: TRBJ2-2; clone_size: NA; cdr3_nt: TGTGCCAGCAGCCTACTAGCGGGAGGGGCCGGGGAGCTGTTTTTT; cdr3_aa: CASSLLAGGAGELFF
d_call: NA; cdr3_length: 15; v_call: TRBV2; j_call: TRBJ1-6; clone_size: NA; cdr3_nt: TGTGCCAGCAGTGAATTTCGAGTAGACAATTCACCCCTCCACTTT; cdr3_aa: CASSEFRVDNSPLHF
d_call: NA; cdr3_length: 17; v_call: TRBV5-1; j_call: TRBJ2-3; clone_size: NA; cdr3_nt: TGCGCCAGCAGCGGAATCGGGACGACAAGGAGCACAGATACGCAGTATTTT; cdr3_aa: CASSGIGTTRSTDTQYF
d_call: NA; cdr3_length: 14; v_call: TRBV28; j_call: TRBJ1-5; clone_size: NA; cdr3_nt: TGTGCCAGCAGCCCGGACCCCCCTCGGCAGCCCCAGCATTTT; cdr3_aa: CASSPDPPRQPQHF
d_call: TRBD1; cdr3_length: 16; v_call: TRBV10-3; j_call: TRBJ1-2; clone_size: NA; cdr3_nt: TGTGCCATCAGTGAGTCAGGACAGGGGAAAACAGGTGGCTACACCTTC; cdr3_aa: CAISESGQGKTGGYTF